These 21 T cell receptor beta chains came from one sample sequenced in a study of vaccination effects on CD4 cells after COVID-19. TCRdb keeps only in-frame clones here, not all; method: immunoSEQ multiplex PCR. The repertoire holds fewer than 35,000 clones, with approximately 70% as singletons. In the ViraFEST assay, antigen-specific CD4+ clonotypes were identified by expansion after peptide-pool stimulation. Culture proceeded for about ten days, and CD4+ T cells were then isolated. By PCR, the person was confirmed to have had SARS-CoV-2 infection between March and December 2020. For these TCRs, the target antigens are not known. The sample was CD4+ T cells from PBMCs cultured with a peptide pool, taken before COVID-19 vaccination. These receptors were taken from a human donor who had a prior SARS-CoV-2 infection.

The rearrangement uses TRBV5-1 and TRBJ2-3; 16 bases fit TRBD2. The CDR3 sequence is 17 residues long. CDR1 SGHRS and CDR2 YFSETQ come from the germline V gene. J gave up 5 bases and V 3 bases, and 6 bases lay outside the gene matches. The CDR3 spells CASSSGGLAGGQDTQYF. The CDR3 DNA is TGCGCCAGCAGCTCCGGGGGACTAGCGGGGGGGCAAGATACGCAGTATTTT.

The V call is TRBV6-5, the J call TRBJ1-2; D remains ambiguous. V was trimmed by 6 bases and J by 8 bases, leaving 19 bases between them. The germline V gene encodes CDR1 MNHEY and CDR2 SVGAGI. The CDR3 contains 14 residues. The CDR3 DNA is TGTGCCAGCAGCCCCCTGTGGCAAGGAGAGGGCTACACCTTC. Translated, it gives CASSPLWQGEGYTF.

The chain combines TRBV29-1 with TRBJ2-1, with 9 bases fitting TRBD1. Germline lookup yields CDR1 SQVTM and CDR2 ANQGSEA. The V and J ends lost 6 bases and 3 bases, in that order; junction bases with no gene match: 6. The length of the CDR3 is 14 residues. The CDR3, as DNA: TGCAGCGTATCGGACAGGGGTGGCTACAATGAGCAGTTCTTC. Encoded protein: CSVSDRGGYNEQFF.

J is TRBJ1-5 and V is TRBV4-2; D unclear. The CDR3 has 15 residues. CDR1 and CDR2 (germline): LGHNA, YNFKEQ. The V end lost 0 bases, the J end lost 3 bases, and 9 bases lay between the germline ends. CDR3 residues: CASSQDLAVNQPQHF. The CDR3 DNA sequence: TGTGCCAGCAGCCAAGATTTGGCAGTCAATCAGCCCCAGCATTTT.

V usage is TRBV30 and J usage is TRBJ1-1; D remains ambiguous. Trimming shortened V by 4 bases and J by 4 bases, and 10 bases separated the two germline ends. The germline CDR1 and CDR2 sequences are GTSNPN and SVGIG (reference sequence). The CDR3 has 12 residues. The CDR3 region is CAWTLVATEAFF. The CDR3 nucleotides are TGTGCCTGGACCCTCGTCGCCACTGAAGCTTTCTTT.

The rearrangement joins TRBV10-1 to TRBJ2-7; no clear D gene. CDR1 is WNHNN, CDR2 SYGVQD, per germline (reference sequence). The V end lost 0 bases, the J end lost 2 bases, and 14 bases lay between the germline ends. The CDR3 spans 16 residues. The CDR3 loop reads CASSESAIALAYEQYF. CDR3 bases: TGCGCCAGCAGTGAGTCGGCAATAGCCCTAGCCTACGAGCAGTACTTC.

The gene calls are TRBV11-1 and TRBJ2-7, with a possible D match to TRBD1 (5 bases). V dropped 1 base and J dropped 3 bases, with 10 bases sitting between them. Germline CDR1 SGHAT, CDR2 FQDESV (reference sequence). This CDR3 region has 14 residues. DNA for the CDR3: TGTGCCAGCAGCTTAGATGCAGGGAACTACGAGCAGTACTTC. This sequence encodes CASSLDAGNYEQYF. Full variable domain (missing parts from reference TRBV11-1 and TRBJ2-7): EAEVAQSPRYKITEKSQAVAFWCDPISGHATLYWYRQILGQGPELLVQFQDESVVDDSQLPKDRFSAERLKGVDSTLKIQPAELGDSAMYLCASSLDAGNYEQYFGPGTRLTVT.

This clone was seen only once. This chain uses TRBV2 with TRBJ2-3, with TRBD2 identical over 7 bases. The length of the CDR3 is 14 residues. Per the germline V gene, CDR1 is SNHLY and CDR2 is FYNNEI. V shed 7 bases and J 2 bases; nucleotides not matched to a gene: 6. The CDR3 reads CASMASGDTDTQYF. The DNA of the CDR3 is TGTGCCAGCATGGCGAGCGGGGACACAGATACGCAGTATTTT.

The V and J genes are TRBV2 and TRBJ2-7; D is possibly TRBD1 (6 bases). This CDR3 has 13 residues. V was cut by 8 bases and J by 2 bases, with 13 bases left in between. Germline loops: CDR1 SNHLY, CDR2 FYNNEI. DNA for the CDR3: TGTGCCAGCGCGGGCAGGGGACCCTACGAGCAGTACTTC. Its protein is CASAGRGPYEQYF. Full variable domain (missing parts from reference TRBV2 and TRBJ2-7): EPEVTQTPSHQVTQMGQEVILRCVPISNHLYFYWYRQILGQKVEFLVSFYNNEISEKSEIFDDQFSVERPDGSNFTLKIRSTKLEDSAMYFCASAGRGPYEQYFGPGTRLTVT.

This clone has a single count. DNA for the CDR3: TGTGCCAGTAGTATAGGAACGACAGGGGAAATCTCCTACAATGAGCAGTTCTTC. This sequence encodes CASSIGTTGEISYNEQFF. The V gene is TRBV19, the J gene TRBJ2-1, with TRBD1 matching over 8 bases. The CDR3 has 18 residues. Germline CDR1 reads LNHDA; CDR2 reads SQIVND (reference sequence). V trimming: 1 base; J trimming: 0 bases; junction bases outside the gene matches: 8.

This chain uses TRBV7-2 with TRBJ2-1, with 7 nucleotides matching TRBD1. The junction had 4 bases not matched to a gene; V was cut back by 5 bases and J by 0 bases. Germline V CDR1 and CDR2: SGHTA, FQGNSA. CDR3 length: 15 residues. CDR3 residues: CASSVQGSSYNEQFF. The CDR3 bases are TGTGCCAGCAGCGTACAGGGGAGCTCCTACAATGAGCAGTTCTTC.

In this sample, this clone turned up a few times. V is TRBV7-9 and J is TRBJ2-3; D may be TRBD1 (6 bases). Germline assignment: CDR1 SEHNR and CDR2 FQNEAQ (reference sequence). Trimming pared 2 bases from V and 1 base from J, leaving 19 bases between. CDR3 length: 18 residues. DNA of the CDR3: TGTGCCAGCAGCTTATTCCGTTTGAGGGGGACGGGCACAGATACGCAGTATTTT. It is translated as CASSLFRLRGTGTDTQYF. The full variable domain, rest sourced from reference TRBV7-9 and TRBJ2-3, is DTGVSQNPRHKITKRGQNVTFRCDPISEHNRLYWYRQTLGQGPEFLTYFQNEAQLEKSRLLSDRFSAERPKGSFSTLEIQRTEQGDSAMYLCASSLFRLRGTGTDTQYFGPGTRLTVL.

On this clone: Distinct nucleotide sequences in the sample also encode this CDR3. The chain joins TRBV12-3 or TRBV12-4 to TRBJ1-1; D call uncertain. The CDR3 runs 11 residues. Deletions cut 3 bases from V and 6 bases from J, with 5 bases between. CDR3 region: CASSLGAEAFF. DNA of the CDR3: TGTGCCAGCAGTTTGGGAGCTGAAGCTTTCTTT.

This clone came up a few times. The chain combines TRBV2 with TRBJ2-2; D possibly corresponds to TRBD2 (5 bases). Germline V lookup: CDR1 SNHLY, CDR2 FYNNEI. The CDR3 loop spans 15 amino acids. V was pared by 2 bases and J by 4 bases, with 11 bases between. In DNA, the CDR3 is TGTGCCAGCAGTGAAATGCGGGTTGGCACCGGGGAGCTGTTTTTT. Amino acid sequence: CASSEMRVGTGELFF.

The rearrangement joins TRBV18 to TRBJ2-2; weak D call: TRBD2 (5 bases). V was clipped by 2 bases and J by 5 bases, with 15 bases between them. In germline, CDR1 is KGHSH, CDR2 LQKENI. The CDR3 spans 16 residues. The CDR3 DNA is TGTGCCAGCTCACCAATGACGGACTCTTATACCGGGGAGCTGTTTTTT. Translation gives CASSPMTDSYTGELFF. The full variable domain, in which reference TRBV18 and TRBJ2-2 provide the parts outside the CDR3, is NAGVMQNPRHLVRRRGQEARLRCSPMKGHSHVYWYRQLPEEGLKFMVYLQKENIIDESGMPKERFSAEFPKEGPSILRIQQVVRGDSAAYFCASSPMTDSYTGELFFGEGSRLTVL.

The V and J genes are TRBV3-1 (or the pseudogene TRBV3-2) and TRBJ1-1; TRBD1 matches 7 bases. The V gene's germline CDR1 is LGHDT and CDR2 YNNKEL (reference sequence). The junction had 2 bases not matched to a gene; V was cut back by 3 bases and J by 4 bases. The CDR3 extends over 13 amino acids. CDR3 in DNA: TGTGCCAGCAGCCAGCAGGGGGGCACTGAAGCTTTCTTT. It yields the protein CASSQQGGTEAFF.

The chain uses TRBV10-3 and TRBJ1-2; D is perhaps TRBD1 (6 bases). V lost 4 bases, J lost 2 bases, and 11 bases lay in between. The CDR3 extends over 14 amino acids. Germline assignment: CDR1 ENHRY and CDR2 SYGVKD. The CDR3 nucleotides are TGTGCCATCAGTGTGGGGGCGGGGAACTATGGCTACACCTTC. Protein sequence: CAISVGAGNYGYTF.

The chain links TRBV4-3 to TRBJ1-2; D ambiguous. This CDR3 comprises 14 residues. Germline CDR1 LGHNA, CDR2 YSLEER. Trimming stripped 0 bases from V and 5 bases from J, with 10 bases between. The CDR3 loop is CASSQDPMTYGYTF. DNA for the CDR3: TGCGCCAGCAGCCAAGACCCCATGACGTATGGCTACACCTTC.

This clone was observed a few times. The chain joins TRBV4-2 to TRBJ1-6; D is possibly TRBD1 (6 bases). The V gene lost 2 bases and the J gene lost 10 bases, with 15 bases spanning the gap. The CDR3 runs to 15 residues. CDR1 LGHNA and CDR2 YNFKEQ come from the germline V gene. The CDR3 nucleotides are TGTGCCAGCAGCCAATCGGGGGCAGGGGACTCACCCCTCCACTTT. Its protein is CASSQSGAGDSPLHF.

The gene calls are TRBV7-2 and TRBJ2-4; D is perhaps TRBD1 or TRBD2 (5 bases each). There are 14 residues in the CDR3. CDR1 is SGHTA, CDR2 FQGNSA, per germline. V was cut by 2 bases and J by 4 bases, with 9 bases left in between. The CDR3, as DNA: TGTGCCAGCAGCTTAAGGGACGCTAAAAACATTCAGTACTTC. Translation gives CASSLRDAKNIQYF.

The rearrangement links TRBV2 to TRBJ2-2; TRBD2 agrees at 8 bases. Germline CDR1 is SNHLY and CDR2 is FYNNEI. The V gene end was trimmed by 5 bases and the J gene end by 4 bases; junction bases not matched to a gene: 6. This CDR3 spans 15 amino acids. As DNA, the CDR3 is TGTGCCAGCAGTCACCGCCTAGCGGGCACCGGGGAGCTGTTTTTT. Encoded protein: CASSHRLAGTGELFF. Full variable domain (missing parts from reference TRBV2 and TRBJ2-2): EPEVTQTPSHQVTQMGQEVILRCVPISNHLYFYWYRQILGQKVEFLVSFYNNEISEKSEIFDDQFSVERPDGSNFTLKIRSTKLEDSAMYFCASSHRLAGTGELFFGEGSRLTVL.